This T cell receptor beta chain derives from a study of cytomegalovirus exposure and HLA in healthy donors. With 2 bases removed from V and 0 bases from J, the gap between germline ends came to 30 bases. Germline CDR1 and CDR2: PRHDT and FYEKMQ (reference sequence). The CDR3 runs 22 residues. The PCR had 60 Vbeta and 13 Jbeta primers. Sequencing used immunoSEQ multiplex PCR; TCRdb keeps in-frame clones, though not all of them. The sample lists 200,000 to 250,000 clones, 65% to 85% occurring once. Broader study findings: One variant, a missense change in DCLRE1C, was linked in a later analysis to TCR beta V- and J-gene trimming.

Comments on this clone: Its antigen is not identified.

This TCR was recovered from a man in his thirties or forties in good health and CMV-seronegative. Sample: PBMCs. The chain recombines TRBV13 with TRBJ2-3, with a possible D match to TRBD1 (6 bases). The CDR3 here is CASSLSGLEQGKHSSSTDTQYF. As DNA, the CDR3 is TGTGCCAGCAGCTTATCGGGCTTGGAACAGGGAAAACACTCTTCTAGCACAGATACGCAGTATTTT.